The present entry profiles one T cell receptor (beta chain) with its context. TCRdb keeps only in-frame clones here, not all; method: immunoSEQ multiplex PCR. This table holds around 69,000 clones, 91% found once. This sample was taken from a study of T cell changes during pregnancy in multiple sclerosis. Deletions cut 3 bases from V and 9 bases from J, with 10 bases between. The CDR3 is 12 residues long. Germline lookup yields CDR1 SGDLS and CDR2 YYNGEE. The V call is TRBV9, the J call TRBJ1-3, with a possible D match to TRBD1 (6 bases). The receptor was derived from a female donor with multiple sclerosis, enrolled in a pregnancy study. Sample: CD8+ T cells from peripheral blood mononuclear cells, taken before pregnancy. CDR3 sequence reads: CASSEGVGTIYF. The CDR3, as DNA: TGTGCCAGCAGCGAGGGGGTGGGCACCATATATTTT.